The clone carrying this T cell receptor (beta chain) showed up just once. The data stem from a study of OX40 agonist ivuxolimab in advanced cancers. Autoimmune disease history or systemic immunosuppression led to patients being barred. Produced via immunoSEQ multiplex PCR; TCRdb's table is partial and in-frame only. The sample consists of approximately 56,000 clones, 70% to 90% of them appearing once. Trimming pared 1 base from V and 6 bases from J, leaving 13 bases between. Per germline, CDR1 SGDLS and CDR2 YYNGEE. This CDR3 spans 14 amino acids. The chain has TRBV9 and TRBJ1-2; D call uncertain. The sequence was collected from an adult with an advanced solid tumor such as melanoma, head and neck, liver or kidney cancer. Specimen: CD4+ or CD8+ T cells sorted from blood, collected in a trial of the OX40 agonist ivuxolimab. CDR3 loop: CASSVRARKDGYTF. CDR3 coding DNA: TGTGCCAGCAGCGTAAGGGCAAGGAAGGATGGCTACACCTTC.